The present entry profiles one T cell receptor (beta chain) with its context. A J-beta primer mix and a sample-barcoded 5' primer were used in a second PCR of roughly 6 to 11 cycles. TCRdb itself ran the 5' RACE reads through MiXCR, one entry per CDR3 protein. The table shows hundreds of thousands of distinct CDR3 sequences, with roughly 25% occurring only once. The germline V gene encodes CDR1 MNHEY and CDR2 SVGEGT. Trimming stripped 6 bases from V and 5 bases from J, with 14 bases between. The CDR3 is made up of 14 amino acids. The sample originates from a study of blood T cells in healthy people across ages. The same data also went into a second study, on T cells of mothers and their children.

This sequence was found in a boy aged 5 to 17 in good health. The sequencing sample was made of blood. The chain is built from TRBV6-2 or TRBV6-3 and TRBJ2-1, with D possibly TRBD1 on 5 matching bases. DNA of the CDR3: TGTGCCAGCAGGCCCTTGGGGCCACACAATGAGCAGTTCTTC. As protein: CASRPLGPHNEQFF.